Sequencing of this T cell receptor beta chain was carried out in a study of regulatory and conventional T cells in RAG deficiency. Conventional CD4+ T cells were sorted from blood as CD25-low CD127-high cells. As regards this clone: The antigen remains unidentified.

General study findings and limits: Patient subsets had shorter CDR3s; Omenn Treg-Tconv overlap exceeded 75%.

Profiling relied on immunoSEQ multiplex PCR, and the TCRdb table lists in-frame clones only, not all of them. The sample gives about 24,000 clones, nearly 96% of which show up once; over 1% is in the top ten. The sample also formed part of further work on regulatory T cells. That study adds: Amplification used 52 TRBV primers and 13 TRBJ primers.

Input material: CD25- CD4+ T cells sorted from blood. This TCR derives from a human donor in good health.

CDR3 sequence: CASSRTGGGEKLFF. DNA of the CDR3: TGCGCCAGCAGCCGGACAGGGGGAGGTGAAAAACTGTTTTTT. J is TRBJ1-4 and V is TRBV5-1, with 10 bases matching TRBD1. Germline V gives CDR1 SGHRS, CDR2 YFSETQ. V shed 4 bases and J 7 bases; nucleotides not matched to a gene: 4. This CDR3 is built from 14 residues. Filled out from reference TRBV5-1 and TRBJ1-4, the complete variable domain reads KAGVTQTPRYLIKTRGQQVTLSCSPISGHRSVSWYQQTPGQGLQFLFEYFSETQRNKGNFPGRFSGRQFSNSRSEMNVSTLELGDSALYLCASSRTGGGEKLFFGSGTQLSVL.